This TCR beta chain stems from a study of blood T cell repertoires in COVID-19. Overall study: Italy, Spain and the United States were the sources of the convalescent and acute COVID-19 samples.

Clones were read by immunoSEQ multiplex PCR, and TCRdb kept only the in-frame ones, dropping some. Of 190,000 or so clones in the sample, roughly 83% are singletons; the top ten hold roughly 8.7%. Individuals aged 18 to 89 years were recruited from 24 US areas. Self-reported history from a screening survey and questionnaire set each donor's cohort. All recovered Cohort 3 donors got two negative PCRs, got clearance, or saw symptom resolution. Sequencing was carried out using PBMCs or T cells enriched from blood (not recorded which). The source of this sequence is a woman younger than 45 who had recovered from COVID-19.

The CDR3 is CASSPTPGLVISEQYF. DNA for the CDR3: TGTGCCAGTAGCCCGACACCGGGACTAGTAATATCCGAGCAGTACTTC. The chain uses TRBV19 and TRBJ2-7, with 8 bases aligning to TRBD2. From germline, CDR1 is LNHDA and CDR2 SQIVND (reference sequence). The CDR3 has 16 residues. V trimming: 6 bases; J trimming: 6 bases; junction bases outside the gene matches: 16. Using reference TRBV19 and TRBJ2-7 for the parts outside the CDR3, the full variable domain is DGGITQSPKYLFRKEGQNVTLSCEQNLNHDAMYWYRQDPGQGLRLIYYSQIVNDFQKGDIAEGYSVSREKKESFPLTVTSAQKNPTAFYLCASSPTPGLVISEQYFGPGTRLTVT.